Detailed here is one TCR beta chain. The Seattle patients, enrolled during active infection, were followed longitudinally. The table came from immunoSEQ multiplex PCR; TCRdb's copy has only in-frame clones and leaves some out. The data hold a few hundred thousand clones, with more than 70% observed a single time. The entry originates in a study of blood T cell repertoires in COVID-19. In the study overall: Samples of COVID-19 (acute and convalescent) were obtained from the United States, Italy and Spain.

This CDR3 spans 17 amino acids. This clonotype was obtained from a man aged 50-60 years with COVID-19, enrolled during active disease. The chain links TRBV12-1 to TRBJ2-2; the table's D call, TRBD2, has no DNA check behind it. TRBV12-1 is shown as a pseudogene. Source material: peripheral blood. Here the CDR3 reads CASRGTSGEKNTGELFF. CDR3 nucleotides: TGTGCCAGCAGAGGGACTAGCGGGGAAAAAAACACCGGGGAGCTGTTTTTT.